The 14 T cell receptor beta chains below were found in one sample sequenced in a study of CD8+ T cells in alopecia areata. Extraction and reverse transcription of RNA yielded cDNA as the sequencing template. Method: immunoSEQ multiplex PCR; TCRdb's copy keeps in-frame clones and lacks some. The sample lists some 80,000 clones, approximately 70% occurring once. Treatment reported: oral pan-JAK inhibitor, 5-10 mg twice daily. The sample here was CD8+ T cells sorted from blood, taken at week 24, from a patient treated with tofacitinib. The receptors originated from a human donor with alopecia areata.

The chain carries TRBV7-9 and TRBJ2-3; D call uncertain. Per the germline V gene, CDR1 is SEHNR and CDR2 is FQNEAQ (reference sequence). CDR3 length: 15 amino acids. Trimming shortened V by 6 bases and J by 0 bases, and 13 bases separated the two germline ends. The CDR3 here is CASSNPVLSTDTQYF. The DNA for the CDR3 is TGTGCCAGCAGTAACCCCGTACTAAGCACAGATACGCAGTATTTT.

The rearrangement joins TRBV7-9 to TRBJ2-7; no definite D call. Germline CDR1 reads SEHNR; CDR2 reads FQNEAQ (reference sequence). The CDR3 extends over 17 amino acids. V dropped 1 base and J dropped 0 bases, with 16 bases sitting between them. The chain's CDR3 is CASSLGFSERASYEQYF. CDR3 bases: TGTGCCAGCAGCTTAGGATTCTCCGAGCGAGCCTCCTACGAGCAGTACTTC.

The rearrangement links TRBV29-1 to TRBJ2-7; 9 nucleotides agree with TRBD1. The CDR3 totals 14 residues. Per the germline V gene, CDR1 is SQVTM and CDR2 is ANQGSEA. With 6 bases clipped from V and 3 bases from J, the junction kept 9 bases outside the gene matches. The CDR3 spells CSVADRGLNYEQYF. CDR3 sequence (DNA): TGCAGCGTCGCTGACAGGGGGTTAAACTACGAGCAGTACTTC.

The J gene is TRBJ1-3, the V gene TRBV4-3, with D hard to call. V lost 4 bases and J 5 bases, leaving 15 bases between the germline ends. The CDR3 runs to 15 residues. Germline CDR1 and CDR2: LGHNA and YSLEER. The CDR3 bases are TGCGCCAGCAGCCTCCAAGGGCAGGTTCGAAACACCATATATTTT. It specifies CASSLQGQVRNTIYF.

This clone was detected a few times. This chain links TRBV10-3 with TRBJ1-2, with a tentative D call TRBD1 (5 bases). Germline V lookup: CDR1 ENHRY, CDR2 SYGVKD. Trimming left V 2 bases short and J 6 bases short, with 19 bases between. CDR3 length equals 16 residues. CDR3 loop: CAISEPGGGNYDGYTF. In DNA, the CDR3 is TGTGCCATCAGTGAGCCGGGTGGGGGGAACTATGATGGCTACACCTTC.

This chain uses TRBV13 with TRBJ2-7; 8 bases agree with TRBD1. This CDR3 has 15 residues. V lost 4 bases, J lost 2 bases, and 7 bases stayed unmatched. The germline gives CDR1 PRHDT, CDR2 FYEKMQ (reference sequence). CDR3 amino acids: CASSSGPGQAYEQYF. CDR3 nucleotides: TGTGCCAGCAGCTCGGGACCGGGACAGGCCTACGAGCAGTACTTC.

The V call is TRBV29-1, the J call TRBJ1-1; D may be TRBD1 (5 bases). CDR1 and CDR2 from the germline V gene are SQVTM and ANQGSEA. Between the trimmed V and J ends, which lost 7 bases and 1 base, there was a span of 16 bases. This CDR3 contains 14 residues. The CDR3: CSAGSTDTNTEAFF. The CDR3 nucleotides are TGCAGCGCCGGGTCGACAGACACGAACACTGAAGCTTTCTTT. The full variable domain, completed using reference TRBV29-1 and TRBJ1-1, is SAVISQKPSRDICQRGTSLTIQCQVDSQVTMMFWYRQQPGQSLTLIATANQGSEATYESGFVIDKFPISRPNLTFSTLTVSNMSPEDSSIYLCSAGSTDTNTEAFFGQGTRLTVV.

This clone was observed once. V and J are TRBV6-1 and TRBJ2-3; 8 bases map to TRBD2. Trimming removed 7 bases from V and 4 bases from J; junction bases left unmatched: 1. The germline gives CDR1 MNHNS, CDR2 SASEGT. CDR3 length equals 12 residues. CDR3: CASTGGADTQYF. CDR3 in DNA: TGTGCCAGCACGGGAGGGGCAGATACGCAGTATTTT.

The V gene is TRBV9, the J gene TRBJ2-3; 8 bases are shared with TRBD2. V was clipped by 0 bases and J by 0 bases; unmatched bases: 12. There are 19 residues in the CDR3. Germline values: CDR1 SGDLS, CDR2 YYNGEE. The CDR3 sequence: CASSVEWGVAGLSTDTQYF. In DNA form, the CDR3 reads TGTGCCAGCAGCGTAGAATGGGGAGTAGCGGGACTTAGCACAGATACGCAGTATTTT.

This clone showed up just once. CDR3 in DNA: TGTGCCAGCAGACTAGGGACCGATAGCAATCAGCCCCAGCATTTT. Translated: CASRLGTDSNQPQHF. V and J are TRBV27 and TRBJ1-5, with D maybe TRBD1 (5 bases). The V and J ends lost 6 bases and 0 bases respectively, with 12 bases between them. Per germline, CDR1 MNHEY and CDR2 SMNVEV (reference sequence). This CDR3 is 15 amino acids long.

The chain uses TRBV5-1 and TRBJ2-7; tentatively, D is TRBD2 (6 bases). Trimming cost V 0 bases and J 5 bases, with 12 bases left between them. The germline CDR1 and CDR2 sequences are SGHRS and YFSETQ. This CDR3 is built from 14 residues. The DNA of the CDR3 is TGCGCCAGCAGCTTGGAAAAGGCTAGCGACGAGCAGTACTTC. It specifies CASSLEKASDEQYF.

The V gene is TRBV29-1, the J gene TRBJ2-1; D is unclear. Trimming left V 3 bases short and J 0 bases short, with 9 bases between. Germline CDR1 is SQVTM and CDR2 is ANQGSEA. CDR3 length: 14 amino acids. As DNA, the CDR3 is TGCAGCGTTGATCCCACGAGCTCCTACAATGAGCAGTTCTTC. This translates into CSVDPTSSYNEQFF.

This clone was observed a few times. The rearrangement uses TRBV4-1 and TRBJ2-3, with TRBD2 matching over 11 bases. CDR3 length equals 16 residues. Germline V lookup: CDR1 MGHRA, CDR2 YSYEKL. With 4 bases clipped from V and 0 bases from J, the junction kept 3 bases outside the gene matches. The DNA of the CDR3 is TGCGCCAGCAGCCCTTGGACTAGCGGGAGCACAGATACGCAGTATTTT. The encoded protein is CASSPWTSGSTDTQYF.

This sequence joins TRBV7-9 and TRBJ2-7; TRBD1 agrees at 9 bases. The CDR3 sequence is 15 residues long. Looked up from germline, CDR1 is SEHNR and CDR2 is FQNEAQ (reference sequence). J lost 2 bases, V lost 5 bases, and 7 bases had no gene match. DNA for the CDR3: TGTGCCAGCAGCGCGCGGGACAGGGACCCCTACGAGCAGTACTTC. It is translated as CASSARDRDPYEQYF. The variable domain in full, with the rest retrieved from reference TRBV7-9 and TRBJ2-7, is DTGVSQNPRHKITKRGQNVTFRCDPISEHNRLYWYRQTLGQGPEFLTYFQNEAQLEKSRLLSDRFSAERPKGSFSTLEIQRTEQGDSAMYLCASSARDRDPYEQYFGPGTRLTVT.